A single sample is the source of the 9 T cell receptor beta chains below, sequenced in a study of blood T cells in healthy people across ages. A second PCR, run for about 7 to 11 cycles, used a sample-barcoded 5' primer plus a J-beta primer mix. TCRdb reprocessed the 5' RACE reads via MiXCR and lists one record per CDR3 protein. This sample has about 1.4 million distinct CDR3 sequences, with approximately 59% found just once. The sequenced sample was blood. The receptor set was obtained from a man aged 18 to 35 in good health.

The J gene is TRBJ2-2, the V gene TRBV11-2; perhaps TRBD2 as D (6 bases). This CDR3 region has 15 residues. Trimming shortened V by 0 bases and J by 6 bases, and 11 bases separated the two germline ends. Germline CDR1 reads SGHAT; CDR2 reads FQNNGV. CDR3 nucleotides: TGTGCCAGCAGCTTAGATGGGGGGTTCGCCGGGGAGCTGTTTTTT. This codes for CASSLDGGFAGELFF. Full variable domain (remainder filled in from reference TRBV11-2 and TRBJ2-2): EAGVAQSPRYKIIEKRQSVAFWCNPISGHATLYWYQQILGQGPKLLIQFQNNGVVDDSQLPKDRFSAERLKGVDSTLKIQPAKLEDSAVYLCASSLDGGFAGELFFGEGSRLTVL.

This clonotype was seen a handful of times. The chain recombines TRBV12-3 or TRBV12-4 with TRBJ1-1, with a possible D match to TRBD1 (6 bases). This CDR3 spans 14 amino acids. V shed 7 bases and J shed 0 bases, with 12 bases lying between them. In DNA, the CDR3 is TGTGCCAGCACCAAGACAGGTATGAACACTGAAGCTTTCTTT. Translated, it gives CASTKTGMNTEAFF.

This clonotype was seen more than once but under ten times. The V call is TRBV10-3, the J call TRBJ1-2; D might be TRBD1 (5 bases). There are 11 residues in the CDR3. Germline-derived CDR1 and CDR2 are ENHRY and SYGVKD. The germline V and J ends were trimmed by 3 bases and 8 bases, with 7 bases remaining between them. The CDR3 sequence: CAISEQVGYTF. The CDR3 DNA follows: TGTGCCATCAGTGAACAGGTCGGCTACACCTTC.

This chain joins TRBV4-2 and TRBJ1-2, with D uncertain. CDR1 and CDR2 (germline): LGHNA, YNFKEQ. CDR3 length equals 13 residues. V was cut by 6 bases and J by 3 bases, with 11 bases left in between. The DNA of the CDR3 is TGTGCCAGCAGTTTCAGGAATGACTATGGCTACACCTTC. Protein product: CASSFRNDYGYTF.

This chain connects TRBV29-1 to TRBJ2-2; TRBD2 agrees at 8 bases. The germline V gene has CDR1 SQVTM and CDR2 ANQGSEA. The CDR3 sequence is 16 residues long. Trimming at V came to 5 bases and at J to 3 bases, leaving 11 bases not matched to a gene. CDR3 region: CSVSSGRFGDTGELFF. CDR3 DNA sequence: TGCAGCGTTTCCAGCGGGAGATTCGGCGACACCGGGGAGCTGTTTTTT.

The V and J genes are TRBV20-1 and TRBJ1-5; possible D gene TRBD1, 5 bases. The CDR3 sequence is 12 residues long. Germline CDR1 reads DFQATT; CDR2 reads SNEGSKA (reference sequence). The CDR3 DNA follows: TGCAGGGCTTGGGACGGGAATCAGCCCCAGCATTTT. Amino acids: CRAWDGNQPQHF.

The V and J genes are TRBV7-6 and TRBJ2-5; no clear D. The CDR3 is made up of 16 amino acids. The V gene's germline CDR1 is SGHVS and CDR2 FNYEAQ. V lost 4 bases to trimming and J lost 2 bases, with 17 bases between them. The CDR3 DNA is TGTGCCAGCAGCTACGGCGCACTACACCTTCAAGAGACCCAGTACTTC. It translates to CASSYGALHLQETQYF.

The V call is TRBV7-9, the J call TRBJ2-7, with 9 bases identical to TRBD1. The CDR3 is 18 residues long. Trimming removed 5 bases from V and 4 bases from J; junction bases left unmatched: 18. The germline CDR1 and CDR2 sequences are SEHNR and FQNEAQ (reference sequence). CDR3 DNA sequence: TGTGCCAGCAGCGACCCTATCTATAACCGGGACAGGGTTTACGAGCAGTACTTC. Translated, it gives CASSDPIYNRDRVYEQYF.

V is TRBV4-3 and J is TRBJ1-2; D possibly corresponds to TRBD1 (5 bases). Germline V gene data show CDR1 as LGHNA and CDR2 as YSLEER. The germline V and J ends were trimmed by 0 bases and 2 bases, with 10 bases remaining between them. This CDR3 spans 15 amino acids. CDR3 DNA: TGCGCCAGCAGCCAAGACCTGGGACCGAACTATGGCTACACCTTC. It encodes CASSQDLGPNYGYTF.